The subject of this entry is one T cell receptor (beta chain). The sample originates from a study of blood T cell repertoires in COVID-19. About the research overall: The analysed material was cDNA or gDNA that came from T cells, B-cell-depleted T cells, or PBMCs.

Germline V gene data show CDR1 as MGHRA and CDR2 as YSYEKL. Trimming shortened V by 0 bases and J by 5 bases, and 10 bases separated the two germline ends. This CDR3 is built from 14 residues. Per the original data handling: It was from reference gene primer amplification that nucleated cell counts were estimated. Data came from immunoSEQ multiplex PCR; TCRdb stores just in-frame clones and leaves some out. V and J calls and clone size follow that table, whereas D and trimming were derived from the DNA. This table has just over 85,000 clones, approximately 90% appearing once. Sequenced: peripheral blood. The sequence came from a man between 45 and 60 years old with acute or convalescent COVID-19. The chain has TRBV4-1 and TRBJ1-1; TRBD1 is a possible D gene (5 bases). CDR3 residues: CASSQDPRGTEAFF. CDR3 nucleotide sequence: TGCGCCAGCAGCCAAGATCCACGGGGGACTGAAGCTTTCTTT.